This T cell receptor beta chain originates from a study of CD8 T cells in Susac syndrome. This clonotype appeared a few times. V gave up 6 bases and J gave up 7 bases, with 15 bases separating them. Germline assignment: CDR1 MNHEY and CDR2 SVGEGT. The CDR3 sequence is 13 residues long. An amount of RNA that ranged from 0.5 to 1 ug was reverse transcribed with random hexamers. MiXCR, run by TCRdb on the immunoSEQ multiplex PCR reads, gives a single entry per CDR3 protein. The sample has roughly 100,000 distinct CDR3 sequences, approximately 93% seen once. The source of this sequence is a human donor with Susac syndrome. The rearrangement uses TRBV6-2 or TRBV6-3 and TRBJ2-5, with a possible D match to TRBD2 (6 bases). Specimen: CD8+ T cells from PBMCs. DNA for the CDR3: TGTGCCAGCAGCGGGACTGGTAGTGGGACCCAGTACTTC. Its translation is CASSGTGSGTQYF.